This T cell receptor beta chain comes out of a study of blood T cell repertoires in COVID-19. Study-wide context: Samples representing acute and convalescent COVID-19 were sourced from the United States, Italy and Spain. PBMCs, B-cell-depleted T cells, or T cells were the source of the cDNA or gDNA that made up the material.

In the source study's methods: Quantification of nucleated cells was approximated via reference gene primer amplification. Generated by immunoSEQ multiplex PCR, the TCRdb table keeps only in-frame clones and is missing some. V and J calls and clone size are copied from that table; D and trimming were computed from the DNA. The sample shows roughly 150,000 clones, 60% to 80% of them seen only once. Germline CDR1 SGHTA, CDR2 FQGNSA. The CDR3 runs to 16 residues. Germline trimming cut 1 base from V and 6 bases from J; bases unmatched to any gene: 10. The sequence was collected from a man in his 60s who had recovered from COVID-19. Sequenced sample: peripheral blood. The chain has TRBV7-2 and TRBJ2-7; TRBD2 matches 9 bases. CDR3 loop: CASSLEGVAGVSEQYF. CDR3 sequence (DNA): TGTGCCAGCAGCTTAGAAGGGGTAGCGGGGGTCTCCGAGCAGTACTTC.